A single sample gave rise to the 17 T cell receptor beta chains below, sequenced in a study of cytomegalovirus exposure and HLA in healthy donors. This PCR relied on a set of 60 Vbeta primers and 13 Jbeta primers. Profiling relied on immunoSEQ multiplex PCR, and the TCRdb table lists in-frame clones only, not all of them. Of some 120,000 clones in the sample, about 85% are singletons; the top ten hold about 6.7%. Sequencing was carried out using PBMCs. The source is a woman between 25 and 40 years old in good health and CMV-seropositive.

The chain uses TRBV27 and TRBJ1-2; 8 nucleotides match TRBD1. Germline trimming cut 6 bases from V and 4 bases from J; bases unmatched to any gene: 7. Germline loops: CDR1 MNHEY, CDR2 SMNVEV (reference sequence). The CDR3 covers 14 residues. The CDR3 DNA is TGTGCCAGCAGACCAGGGGGCGGAAGCTATGGCTACACCTTC. It yields the protein CASRPGGGSYGYTF.

J is TRBJ2-7 and V is TRBV5-6; D remains unclear. The CDR3 spans 11 residues. The V and J ends lost 0 bases and 12 bases respectively, with 10 bases between them. In germline, CDR1 is SGHDT, CDR2 YYEEEE. DNA for the CDR3: TGTGCCAGCAGCTTGGGACCGACTCTGTACTTC. Translating it yields CASSLGPTLYF.

The rearrangement joins TRBV30 to TRBJ2-3; 9 bases are shared with TRBD2. The CDR3 has 16 amino acids. Per germline, CDR1 GTSNPN and CDR2 SVGIG (reference sequence). With V trimmed by 0 bases and J by 2 bases, 6 bases remained unmatched. The CDR3, as DNA: TGTGCCTGGAGTGTAGGGGCGGGGGGGGTCACAGATACGCAGTATTTT. Translated, it gives CAWSVGAGGVTDTQYF.

The chain's CDR3 is CASSQGPGTGGGQPQHF. The CDR3, as DNA: TGCGCCAGCAGCCAAGGTCCCGGGACAGGGGGCGGTCAGCCCCAGCATTTT. The chain uses TRBV4-1 and TRBJ1-5, with 12 positions matching TRBD1. CDR3 size: 17 residues. Germline values: CDR1 MGHRA, CDR2 YSYEKL. Germline trimming cut 1 base from V and 6 bases from J; bases unmatched to any gene: 7.

This rearrangement joins TRBV10-3 to TRBJ1-2; D is uncertain. CDR3 size: 14 residues. V lost 0 bases, J lost 8 bases, and 13 bases lay in between. The germline V gene has CDR1 ENHRY and CDR2 SYGVKD. The DNA for the CDR3 is TGTGCCATCAGTGAGTCGGTTACAGTGGCCGGCTACACCTTC. Amino acids: CAISESVTVAGYTF.

This chain links TRBV4-1 with TRBJ2-2; D might be TRBD1 (5 bases). Germline CDR1 MGHRA, CDR2 YSYEKL. Trimming took 2 bases from V and 7 from J, leaving 14 bases between them. The CDR3 has 15 residues. CDR3 DNA sequence: TGCGCCAGCAGCCAACCAAGGGGCCAGGTCGGGGAGCTGTTTTTT. Translation: CASSQPRGQVGELFF.

This sequence joins TRBV30 and TRBJ2-1; 8 nucleotides align to TRBD2. J lost 5 bases, V lost 3 bases, and 6 bases had no gene match. This CDR3 has 14 amino acids. Per germline, CDR1 GTSNPN and CDR2 SVGIG (reference sequence). CDR3 residues: CAWSPGGADNEQFF. In DNA form, the CDR3 reads TGTGCCTGGAGCCCGGGGGGGGCCGACAATGAGCAGTTCTTC.

In its sample, this clone was seen a few times. This chain connects TRBV28 to TRBJ1-6; no definite D call. This CDR3 is 13 amino acids long. Germline assignment: CDR1 MDHEN and CDR2 SYDVKM. Trimming left V 11 bases short and J 0 bases short, with 8 bases between. CDR3 sequence reads: CAGRSSYNSPLHF. In DNA form, the CDR3 reads TGTGCCGGGAGGAGCTCCTATAATTCACCCCTCCACTTT.

The J gene is TRBJ2-7, the V gene TRBV5-1; 12 bases are a match to TRBD2. Germline CDR1 and CDR2: SGHRS and YFSETQ. The CDR3 contains 15 residues. Unmatched junction bases numbered 7, after V lost 4 bases and J lost 5 bases. The CDR3 is CASSASSGGANEQYF. The CDR3 DNA reads as TGCGCCAGCAGCGCATCTAGCGGGGGGGCCAACGAGCAGTACTTC.

J is TRBJ1-5 and V is TRBV15, with D uncertain. Trimming removed 0 bases at V and 9 bases at J, with 21 bases between. Germline CDR1 reads LNHNV; CDR2 reads YYDKDF (reference sequence). The CDR3 contains 17 residues. This chain's CDR3 is CATSRDGSGPRRVPQHF. The CDR3 nucleotides read TGTGCCACCAGCAGAGATGGGAGCGGACCCCGACGGGTGCCCCAGCATTTT.

This chain joins TRBV28 and TRBJ1-2; perhaps TRBD1 as D (5 bases). The CDR3 runs 13 residues. V lost 6 bases to trimming and J lost 4 bases, with 12 bases between them. Germline-derived CDR1 and CDR2 are MDHEN and SYDVKM. CDR3: CASRWGVGYGYTF. CDR3 DNA: TGTGCCAGCAGATGGGGGGTTGGCTATGGCTACACCTTC.

The chain is built from TRBV5-6 and TRBJ1-2; TRBD1 matches at 10 bases. The trim removed 4 bases at V and 6 bases at J, leaving 9 bases unmatched. Germline CDR1 is SGHDT and CDR2 is YYEEEE. The length of the CDR3 is 15 residues. The CDR3 spells CASSDWDRGNDGYTF. The DNA of the CDR3 is TGTGCCAGCAGCGACTGGGACAGGGGAAACGATGGCTACACCTTC.

The rearrangement links TRBV27 to TRBJ1-4; D is perhaps TRBD1 (6 bases). This CDR3 has 14 amino acids. Germline V gene lookup returns CDR1 MNHEY and CDR2 SMNVEV (reference sequence). V lost 8 bases, J lost 6 bases, and 16 bases lay in between. The CDR3 nucleotides read TGTGCCAGCGGATTCAGGGGCAGGGATGAAAAACTGTTTTTT. Residues: CASGFRGRDEKLFF. The full variable domain, rest sourced from reference TRBV27 and TRBJ1-4, is EAQVTQNPRYLITVTGKKLTVTCSQNMNHEYMSWYRQDPGLGLRQIYYSMNVEVTDKGDVPEGYKVSRKEKRNFPLILESPSPNQTSLYFCASGFRGRDEKLFFGSGTQLSVL.

V is TRBV15 and J is TRBJ1-1; TRBD1 agrees at 8 bases. This CDR3 region has 15 residues. Germline CDR1 and CDR2: LNHNV and YYDKDF (reference sequence). After removal of 2 bases from V and 2 bases from J, the junction contained 4 bases not matched to a gene. The CDR3 nucleotides read TGTGCCACCAGCAGAAGCAGGGGGCTTAACACTGAAGCTTTCTTT. It yields the protein CATSRSRGLNTEAFF.

The gene calls are TRBV28 and TRBJ1-2; D ambiguous. The V gene's germline CDR1 is MDHEN and CDR2 SYDVKM. This CDR3 has 12 amino acids. With 3 bases removed from V and 1 base from J, the gap between germline ends came to 3 bases. CDR3 sequence reads: CASSLYNYGYTF. In nucleotides, the CDR3 is TGTGCCAGCAGTTTGTATAACTATGGCTACACCTTC.

The V gene is TRBV29-1, the J gene TRBJ1-1, with D maybe TRBD1 (5 bases). The CDR3 spans 10 residues. Trimming left V 7 bases short and J 5 bases short, with 8 bases between. The germline CDR1 and CDR2 sequences are SQVTM and ANQGSEA. The CDR3 here is CSGGGTEAFF. CDR3 nucleotide sequence: TGCAGCGGGGGGGGTACTGAAGCTTTCTTT.

This clone was detected once. The V call is TRBV30, the J call TRBJ1-4; 8 bases align to TRBD1. Trimming removed 1 base from V and 13 bases from J; junction bases left unmatched: 20. CDR1 GTSNPN and CDR2 SVGIG come from the germline V gene (reference sequence). The length of the CDR3 is 17 residues. CDR3 nucleotides: TGTGCCTGGAGTGGATCCCTCAGGGACAGGCTTTTGACGGGACTGTTTTTT. It is translated as CAWSGSLRDRLLTGLFF. The full variable domain, in which reference TRBV30 and TRBJ1-4 provide the parts outside the CDR3, is SQTIHQWPATLVQPVGSPLSLECTVEGTSNPNLYWYRQAAGRGLQLLFYSVGIGQISSEVPQNLSASRPQDRQFILSSKKLLLSDSGFYLCAWSGSLRDRLLTGLFFGSGTQLSVL.